These T cell receptor beta chains were read from a single sample in a study of T-cell reconstitution after alpha-beta-depleted transplantation in children. TCRdb reprocessed the PCR reads with MiXCR, giving one entry per CDR3 protein. The repertoire holds about 130,000 distinct CDR3 sequences, roughly 10% seen once, with around 24% in the top ten. Sequenced here: PBMCs, mostly from graft donor cells, sampled 180 days after TCRalphabeta/CD19-depleted stem cell transplant. The receptor set was obtained from a girl in the first two years of life who had a stem cell transplant for combined immunodeficiency, so the T cells may come from the graft donor. Both conserved end residues are part of each CDR3. A D gene is named only where the DNA matches it firmly. Expanded clones get a size class; other rows say once, few or many, or leave the size out.

D gene	clone size	V gene	J gene	CDR3 DNA	CDR3 protein
-	few	TRBV12-3/TRBV12-4	TRBJ2-5	TGTGCCAGCAGTTTAAACAACCCCTTAGGGACCCAGTACTTC	CASSLNNPLGTQYF
-	few	TRBV18	TRBJ1-2	TGTGCCAGCTCACGCGACCGTCTCTATGGCTACACCTTC	CASSRDRLYGYTF
TRBD2	many	TRBV5-1	TRBJ2-1	TGCGCCAGCAGCCCCCGGACGGTTAGCGGGGGCGCCTACAATGAGCAGTTCTTC	CASSPRTVSGGAYNEQFF
-	few	TRBV15	TRBJ2-4	TGTGCCACCAGCAGCCCCCGGGGGGCGAATAACATTCAGTACTTC	CATSSPRGANNIQYF
TRBD2	-	TRBV5-1	TRBJ2-3	TGCGCCAGCAGCTTGCGGCTAGCGGGGGTCCCGGGGGATACGCAGTATTTT	CASSLRLAGVPGDTQYF
-	-	TRBV7-8	TRBJ1-2	TGTGCCACCTGGGGGGTAGATGGCTACACCTTC	CATWGVDGYTF
-	few	TRBV20-1	TRBJ2-5	TGCAGTGCTAGAGGACCACAGCGCGGGGCCCAGTACTTC	CSARGPQRGAQYF
-	once	TRBV11-1	TRBJ2-1	TGTGCCAGCAGCTTAGCGAGCAGGGTCAATGAGCAGTTCTTC	CASSLASRVNEQFF
-	-	TRBV5-1	TRBJ2-7	TGCGCCAGCAGCTTCTTGGGGATTGGCGAGCAGTACTTC	CASSFLGIGEQYF
-	few	TRBV6-2/TRBV6-3	TRBJ2-4	TGTGCCAGCAGTTACTCGGACTCCCTCGGAGCCAAAAACATTCAGTACTTC	CASSYSDSLGAKNIQYF
-	few	TRBV4-3	TRBJ1-6	TGCGCCAGCAGACCGGACGGCCCCTCTGGGAATTCACCCCTCCACTTT	CASRPDGPSGNSPLHF
TRBD2	many	TRBV6-5	TRBJ2-7	TGTGCCAGCCAATCCGGACTAGCGGGAGGCGAGCAGTACTTC	CASQSGLAGGEQYF
-	many	TRBV20-1	TRBJ2-1	TGCAGTGCTAGCAACAGCTACAATGAGCAGTTCTTC	CSASNSYNEQFF
-	-	TRBV6-1	TRBJ2-2	TGTGCCAGCAGTGAAGGCTTCGGGGAGCTGTTTTTT	CASSEGFGELFF
-	-	TRBV12-3/TRBV12-4	TRBJ2-5	TGTGCCAGCAGCCTCACAGGGGCGGGAAAGACCCAGTGCTTC	CASSLTGAGKTQCF
TRBD2	-	TRBV7-2	TRBJ2-5	TGTGCCAGCAGCCGTGGGCGGGGGTTAGAGACCCAGTACTTC	CASSRGRGLETQYF
-	-	TRBV7-9	TRBJ1-1	TGTGCCAGCAGCTTAGGACAGGTTGTCACTGAAGCTTTCTTT	CASSLGQVVTEAFF
TRBD2	-	TRBV7-2	TRBJ2-1	TGTGCCAGCAGCCCACTAGCGGGGATCCCAAATCTGCAGTTCTTC	CASSPLAGIPNLQFF
-	few	TRBV20-1	TRBJ2-5	TGCAGTGCTATCTTCAGGGCCCAAGAGACCCAGTACTTC	CSAIFRAQETQYF
-	-	TRBV3-1	TRBJ2-3	TGTGCCAGCAGCCCGAGGGACTCCCCAGATACGCAGTATTTT	CASSPRDSPDTQYF
-	-	TRBV29-1	TRBJ1-1	TGCAGCGTTGCACCCACAGGCATCGGATTTGCTTTCTTT	CSVAPTGIGFAFF
-	-	TRBV20-1	TRBJ2-3	TGCAGTGCCCTAGGGGGGGATACGCAGTATTTT	CSALGGDTQYF
-	few	TRBV4-2	TRBJ2-3	TGTGCCAGCAGCCTCACGGGCAGTGGGGCACACCGCACAGATACGCAGTATTTT	CASSLTGSGAHRTDTQYF
-	-	TRBV7-2	TRBJ2-7	TGTGCCAGCAGCCTCCTAGGAGGGGCCTACGAGCAGTACTTC	CASSLLGGAYEQYF
-	many	TRBV7-8	TRBJ2-3	TGTGCCAGCAGCTTTTACGGACTTCCCACAGATACGCAGTATTTT	CASSFYGLPTDTQYF
-	-	TRBV6-5	TRBJ2-2	TGTGCCAGCAGTTACCCGGCTCGCGCGAACACCGGGGAGCTGTTTTTT	CASSYPARANTGELFF
-	many	TRBV6-5	TRBJ2-3	TGTGCCAGCAGTTACACCACCGGGCCCCGGAGGCGGGACACAGATACGCAGTATTTT	CASSYTTGPRRRDTDTQYF
-	-	TRBV20-1	TRBJ2-5	TGCAGTGCACCTACAGGGTCAGAGACCCAGTACTTC	CSAPTGSETQYF
-	-	TRBV28	TRBJ1-5	TGTGCCAGCAGTCTAAGCCGGTCGTATAGCAATCAGCCCCAGCATTTT	CASSLSRSYSNQPQHF
TRBD1	-	TRBV24-1	TRBJ2-2	TGTGCCACCAGTGATTGGGACAGGGGGCTTGGCTCGGGTACCGTGGAGCTGTTTTTT	CATSDWDRGLGSGTVELFF
-	-	TRBV12-3/TRBV12-4	TRBJ2-1	TGTGCCAGCAGGGGGGCTACAACAACCAATGAGCAGTTCTTC	CASRGATTTNEQFF
TRBD2	-	TRBV20-1	TRBJ2-1	TGCAGTGCTAGAGAAGTTTGGACTAGCGGGAGCGGGCATGAGCAGTTCTTC	CSAREVWTSGSGHEQFF
-	many	TRBV29-1	TRBJ2-1	TGCAGCGTTGAAAGCGGGGCGGGGGCTCACAATGAGCAGTTCTTC	CSVESGAGAHNEQFF
-	-	TRBV12-3/TRBV12-4	TRBJ1-2	TGTGCCAGCAGTTCTCCAGGAGTATTCTATGGCTACACCTTC	CASSSPGVFYGYTF
TRBD2	-	TRBV7-3	TRBJ2-1	TGTGCCAGCAGCTTAAGGGTTAGCGGGGGGGCCTCGTCCTACAATGAGCAGTTCTTC	CASSLRVSGGASSYNEQFF
TRBD1	-	TRBV18	TRBJ1-1	TGTGCCAGCTCGTCAAACCTACAGGGGGGGACTGAAGCTTTCTTT	CASSSNLQGGTEAFF
TRBD2	few	TRBV7-8	TRBJ2-1	TGTGCCAGCAGCTGGATAGTAGCGGGAGACAATGAGCAGTTCTTC	CASSWIVAGDNEQFF
-	-	TRBV12-3/TRBV12-4	TRBJ2-7	TGTGCCAGCACCCACCCCAAAGTTCCCTACGAGCAGTACTTC	CASTHPKVPYEQYF
TRBD2	-	TRBV12-3/TRBV12-4	TRBJ2-1	TGTGCCAGCAGCACTACCGGGACTAGCTATAATGAGCAGTTCTTC	CASSTTGTSYNEQFF
TRBD2	many	TRBV6-1	TRBJ2-7	TGTGCCAGCAGACACTTCGGGACTAGCGGGAGGAAGAACTACGAGCAGTACTTC	CASRHFGTSGRKNYEQYF
-	few	TRBV10-3	TRBJ2-7	TGTGCCATCACAGCGGCACCTCACTACGAGCAGTACTTC	CAITAAPHYEQYF
-	-	TRBV11-2	TRBJ2-5	TGTGCCAGCAGCTTATACCCCGACTGGGGTTCGGAGACCCAGTACTTC	CASSLYPDWGSETQYF
-	few	TRBV20-1	TRBJ2-1	TGCAGTGCTAGAGAGGCAGCGGTTAGCTCCTACAATGAGCAGTTCTTC	CSAREAAVSSYNEQFF
-	-	TRBV7-3	TRBJ2-7	TGTGCCAGCAGCCTGGGACACCGAGGGGAGCAGTACTTC	CASSLGHRGEQYF
TRBD1	few	TRBV3-1	TRBJ1-5	TGTGCCAGCATTCCCGGGACAGTCGATCAGCCCCAGCATTTT	CASIPGTVDQPQHF
TRBD1	-	TRBV30	TRBJ2-6	TGTGCCTGCAGCAGAAAGACCGGGACAGGGGGTTCTGGGGCCAACGTCCTGACTTTC	CACSRKTGTGGSGANVLTF
-	few	TRBV3-1	TRBJ2-4	TGTGCCAGCAGCCAAAGGGACCGTTCCAAAAACATTCAGTACTTC	CASSQRDRSKNIQYF
TRBD1	few	TRBV20-1	TRBJ2-7	TGCAGTGCGGAGGGGGACAGGCGGAGTGGATACTATAACGAGCAGTACTTC	CSAEGDRRSGYYNEQYF
-	-	TRBV7-2	TRBJ2-5	TGTGCCAGCAGCTTACTGGCAAACAGGGAGTGGGAGACCCAGTACTTC	CASSLLANREWETQYF
TRBD2	-	TRBV3-1	TRBJ2-3	TGTGCCAGCAGCCATGAGACTAGCGGGGTTATAGATACGCAGTATTTT	CASSHETSGVIDTQYF
-	-	TRBV20-1	TRBJ1-6	TGCAGTGCTAGCCGGGAATCACCCCTCCACTTT	CSASRESPLHF